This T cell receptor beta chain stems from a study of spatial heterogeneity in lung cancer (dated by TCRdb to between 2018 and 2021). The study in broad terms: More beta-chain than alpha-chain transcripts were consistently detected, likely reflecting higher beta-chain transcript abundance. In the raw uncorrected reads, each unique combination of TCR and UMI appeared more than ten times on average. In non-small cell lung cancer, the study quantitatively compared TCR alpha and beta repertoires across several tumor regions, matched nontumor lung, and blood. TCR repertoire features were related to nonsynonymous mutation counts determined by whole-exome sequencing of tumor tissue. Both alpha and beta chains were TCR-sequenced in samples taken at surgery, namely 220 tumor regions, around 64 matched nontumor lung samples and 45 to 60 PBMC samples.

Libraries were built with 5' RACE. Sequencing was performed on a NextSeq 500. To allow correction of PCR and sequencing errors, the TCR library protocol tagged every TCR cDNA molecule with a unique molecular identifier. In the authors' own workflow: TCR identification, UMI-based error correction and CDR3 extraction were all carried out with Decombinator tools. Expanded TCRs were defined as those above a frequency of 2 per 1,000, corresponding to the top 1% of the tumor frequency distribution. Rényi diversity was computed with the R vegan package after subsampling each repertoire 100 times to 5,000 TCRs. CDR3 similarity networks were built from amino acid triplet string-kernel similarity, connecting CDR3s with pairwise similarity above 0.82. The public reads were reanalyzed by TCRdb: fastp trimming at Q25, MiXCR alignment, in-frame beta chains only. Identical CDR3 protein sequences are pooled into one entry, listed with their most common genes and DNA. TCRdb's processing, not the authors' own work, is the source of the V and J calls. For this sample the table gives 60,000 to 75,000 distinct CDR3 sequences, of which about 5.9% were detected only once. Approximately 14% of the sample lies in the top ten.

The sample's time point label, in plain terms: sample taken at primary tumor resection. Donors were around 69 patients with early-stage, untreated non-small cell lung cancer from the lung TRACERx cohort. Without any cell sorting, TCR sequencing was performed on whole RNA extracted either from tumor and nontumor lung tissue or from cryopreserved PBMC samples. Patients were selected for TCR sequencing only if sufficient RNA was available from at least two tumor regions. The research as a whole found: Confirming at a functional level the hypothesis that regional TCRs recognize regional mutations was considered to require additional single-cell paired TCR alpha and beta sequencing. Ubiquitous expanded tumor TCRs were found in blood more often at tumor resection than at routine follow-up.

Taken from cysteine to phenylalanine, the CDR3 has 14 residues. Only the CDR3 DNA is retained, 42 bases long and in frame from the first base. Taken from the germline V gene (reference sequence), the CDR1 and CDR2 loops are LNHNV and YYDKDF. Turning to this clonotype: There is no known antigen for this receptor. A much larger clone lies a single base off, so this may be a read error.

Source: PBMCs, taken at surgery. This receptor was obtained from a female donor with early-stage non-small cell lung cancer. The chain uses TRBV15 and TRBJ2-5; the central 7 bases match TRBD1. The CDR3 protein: CATRSRQGQETQYF. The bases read TGTGCCACCCGCAGCCGACAGGGACAAGAGACCCAGTACTTC.